The 17 T cell receptor beta chains presented below share a single source sample, sequenced in a study of blood T cell repertoires in COVID-19 (dated by TCRdb to the early 2020s). The library was built by means of the immunoSEQ multiplex PCR assay. TCRdb re-hosts the immuneACCESS table, in-frame sequences only. Its copies lack some clones; in the studies checked, an unresolved V gene accounts for under half of them, and the cause for the rest is not known. The sample table shows under 450,000 clones, and 70% to 90% are seen once. The top ten constitute about 1.5% of the sample. Sequences were obtained from PBMCs or T cells enriched from blood (not recorded which). These receptors were obtained from a man aged 25-45 years who had recovered from COVID-19.

The rearrangement joins TRBV10-1 to TRBJ2-3; D perhaps matches TRBD1 (5 bases). Germline assignment: CDR1 WNHNN and CDR2 SYGVQD (reference sequence). The CDR3 extends over 15 amino acids. Trimming took 4 bases from V and 4 from J, leaving 15 bases between them. CDR3 sequence (DNA): TGCGCCAGCAGTGTGGCAGGGCCTGGATCAGATACGCAGTATTTT. Translation: CASSVAGPGSDTQYF.

The rearrangement joins TRBV7-6 to TRBJ2-2; D is perhaps TRBD2 (7 bases). The CDR3 totals 15 residues. Germline loops: CDR1 SGHVS, CDR2 FNYEAQ. Trimming pared 1 base from V and 4 bases from J, leaving 10 bases between. CDR3 nucleotide sequence: TGTGCCAGCAGCTTAGACGGGGGGCGCACCGGGGAGCTGTTTTTT. Protein sequence: CASSLDGGRTGELFF.

CDR3 DNA sequence: TGCGCCAGCAGTGAGACCACAGGGGAGACTGGCTACACCTTC. Translating gives CASSETTGETGYTF. This chain joins TRBV10-2 and TRBJ1-2; TRBD1 agrees at 7 bases. With V trimmed by 2 bases and J by 7 bases, 7 bases remained unmatched. Germline V CDR1 and CDR2: WSHSY, SAAADI. This CDR3 is built from 14 residues.

The J gene is TRBJ1-2, the V gene TRBV7-9; possible D gene TRBD1, 5 bases. This CDR3 is built from 13 residues. Germline values: CDR1 SEHNR, CDR2 FQNEAQ (reference sequence). V lost 0 bases and J lost 5, with 7 bases in between. CDR3 residues: CASSLAPGYGYTF. The CDR3, as DNA: TGTGCCAGCAGCTTAGCCCCAGGGTATGGCTACACCTTC. Supplemented by reference TRBV7-9 and TRBJ1-2, the full variable domain reads DTGVSQNPRHKITKRGQNVTFRCDPISEHNRLYWYRQTLGQGPEFLTYFQNEAQLEKSRLLSDRFSAERPKGSFSTLEIQRTEQGDSAMYLCASSLAPGYGYTFGSGTRLTVV.

The V and J genes are TRBV27 and TRBJ2-7; D might be TRBD2 (6 bases). Germline V gives CDR1 MNHEY, CDR2 SMNVEV (reference sequence). The V end was cut by 7 bases, the J end by 1 base, with 17 bases between. There are 15 residues in the CDR3. In DNA form, the CDR3 reads TGTGCCAGCACCCCTAGAAAGGGACTTTCCTACGAGCAGTACTTC. The encoded protein is CASTPRKGLSYEQYF.

This chain uses TRBV27 with TRBJ2-6; 10 bases agree with TRBD1. Trimming took 3 bases from V and 0 from J; bases not matched to a gene: 14. Germline assignment: CDR1 MNHEY and CDR2 SMNVEV (reference sequence). The CDR3 consists of 21 residues. CDR3 DNA sequence: TGTGCCAGCAGTTTTCTCGGGACAGGGGCCCCTGAGCGCTCTGGGGCCAACGTCCTGACTTTC. Residues: CASSFLGTGAPERSGANVLTF.

This chain uses TRBV18 with TRBJ2-1, with 8 bases fitting TRBD2. Looked up from germline, CDR1 is KGHSH and CDR2 is LQKENI. The CDR3 is made up of 15 amino acids. Germline trimming cut 3 bases from V and 4 bases from J; bases unmatched to any gene: 5. In nucleotides, the CDR3 is TGTGCCAGCTCACCTGGCGGGGGGCCGTACAATGAGCAGTTCTTC. Its translation: CASSPGGGPYNEQFF.

J is TRBJ2-3 and V is TRBV3-1 (or the pseudogene TRBV3-2); 9 bases map to TRBD2. V lost 1 base and J lost 2; bases outside the gene matches: 7. Germline CDR1 reads LGHDT; CDR2 reads YNNKEL (reference sequence). The CDR3 is made up of 17 amino acids. CDR3 in DNA: TGTGCCAGCAGCCAAGGAAGACTAGCGGAGGACACAGATACGCAGTATTTT. Translation: CASSQGRLAEDTDTQYF.

The chain is built from TRBV6-2 or TRBV6-3 and TRBJ2-3, with 9 bases fitting TRBD1. V dropped 6 bases and J dropped 10; count of bases not matched to a gene: 11. The CDR3 spans 14 residues. The germline V gene encodes CDR1 MNHEY and CDR2 SVGEGT. In DNA form, the CDR3 reads TGTGCCAGCAGCTTGGGACAGGGCGTATTAGCGCAGTATTTT. The encoded protein is CASSLGQGVLAQYF.

This chain links TRBV5-4 with TRBJ2-6; 7 bases line up with TRBD1. V lost 4 bases to trimming and J lost 2 bases; unmatched junction nucleotides: 6. This CDR3 has 16 amino acids. The germline V gene encodes CDR1 SGHNT and CDR2 YYREEE (reference sequence). The CDR3 DNA is TGTGCCAGCAGCCAAGGACAGGACCCTGGGGCCAACGTCCTGACTTTC. It yields the protein CASSQGQDPGANVLTF.

This clone showed up just once. The chain employs TRBV7-9 and TRBJ2-2, with a tentative D call TRBD1 (5 bases). The CDR3 has 14 residues. The germline V gene encodes CDR1 SEHNR and CDR2 FQNEAQ (reference sequence). V lost 6 bases and J lost 5, with 13 bases in between. The CDR3 sequence is CASREQDVTGELFF. As DNA, the CDR3 is TGTGCCAGCAGAGAACAGGATGTAACCGGGGAGCTGTTTTTT.

The chain couples TRBV9 to TRBJ2-7; TRBD2 aligns across 13 bases. V lost 3 bases, J lost 2 bases, and 5 bases stayed unmatched. Germline loops: CDR1 SGDLS, CDR2 YYNGEE. The CDR3 totals 16 residues. Here the CDR3 DNA reads TGTGCCAGCAGCGATATGACTAGCGGGGGGACCTACGAGCAGTACTTC. Encoded protein: CASSDMTSGGTYEQYF.

The chain uses TRBV5-1 and TRBJ1-1; D is perhaps TRBD1 (5 bases). V lost 0 bases to trimming and J lost 6 bases, with 12 bases between them. This CDR3 comprises 14 residues. Germline V gene sequence: CDR1 SGHRS, CDR2 YFSETQ. The CDR3 loop is CASSLGQSRSEAFF. Here the CDR3 DNA reads TGCGCCAGCAGCTTGGGACAGAGCCGCTCTGAAGCTTTCTTT.

The chain combines TRBV2 with TRBJ1-1, with D possibly TRBD1 on 5 matching bases. The length of the CDR3 is 16 residues. Trimming took 6 bases from V and 2 from J, leaving 19 bases between them. The V gene's germline CDR1 is SNHLY and CDR2 FYNNEI. The CDR3: CASRTGRGATNTEAFF. DNA for the CDR3: TGTGCCAGCAGAACCGGGAGGGGAGCCACAAACACTGAAGCTTTCTTT.

The count of this clone is one. The CDR3 sequence: CASIGGDSYNEQFF. CDR3 bases: TGTGCCAGCATCGGCGGGGACTCCTACAATGAGCAGTTCTTC. This rearrangement joins TRBV2 to TRBJ2-1; maybe TRBD2 (6 bases). The V gene's germline CDR1 is SNHLY and CDR2 FYNNEI. Deletions cut 7 bases from V and 0 bases from J, with 10 bases between. The length of the CDR3 is 14 residues.

The J gene is TRBJ2-2, the V gene TRBV7-9, with a tentative D call TRBD2 (6 bases). The germline V and J ends were trimmed by 11 bases and 4 bases, with 11 bases remaining between them. CDR3 length: 12 amino acids. CDR1 and CDR2 (germline): SEHNR, FQNEAQ (reference sequence). CDR3 region: CAYQGGTGELFF. DNA of the CDR3: TGTGCCTATCAGGGAGGCACCGGGGAGCTGTTTTTT.

The chain recombines TRBV30 with TRBJ1-6; D is uncertain. Trimming stripped 2 bases from V and 7 bases from J, with 12 bases between. The CDR3 is 14 amino acids. Per the germline V gene, CDR1 is GTSNPN and CDR2 is SVGIG (reference sequence). CDR3 in DNA: TGTGCCTGGAGTATGGAGGCAAAAAATTCACCCCTCCACTTT. Residues: CAWSMEAKNSPLHF.